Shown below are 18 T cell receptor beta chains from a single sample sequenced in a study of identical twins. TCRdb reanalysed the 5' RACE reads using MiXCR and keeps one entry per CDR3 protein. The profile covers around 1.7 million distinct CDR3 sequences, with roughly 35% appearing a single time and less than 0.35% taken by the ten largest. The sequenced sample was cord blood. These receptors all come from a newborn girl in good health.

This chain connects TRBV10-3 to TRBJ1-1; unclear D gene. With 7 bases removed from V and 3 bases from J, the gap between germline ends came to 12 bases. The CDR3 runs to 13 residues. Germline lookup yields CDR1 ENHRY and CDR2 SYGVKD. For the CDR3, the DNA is TGTGCCATCACCTCTGACCGAGACACTGAAGCTTTCTTT. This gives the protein CAITSDRDTEAFF.

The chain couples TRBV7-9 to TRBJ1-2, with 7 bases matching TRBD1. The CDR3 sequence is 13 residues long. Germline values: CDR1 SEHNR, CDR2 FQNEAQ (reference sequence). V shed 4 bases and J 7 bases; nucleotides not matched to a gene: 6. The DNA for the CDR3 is TGTGCCAGCAGCTACAGGGGACTTTTTGGCTACACCTTC. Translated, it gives CASSYRGLFGYTF.

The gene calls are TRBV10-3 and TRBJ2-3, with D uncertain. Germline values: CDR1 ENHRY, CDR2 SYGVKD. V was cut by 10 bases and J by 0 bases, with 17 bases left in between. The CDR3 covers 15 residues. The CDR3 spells CATFRLSSSTDTQYF. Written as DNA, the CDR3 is TGTGCCACCTTCCGGCTTTCGTCTAGCACAGATACGCAGTATTTT.

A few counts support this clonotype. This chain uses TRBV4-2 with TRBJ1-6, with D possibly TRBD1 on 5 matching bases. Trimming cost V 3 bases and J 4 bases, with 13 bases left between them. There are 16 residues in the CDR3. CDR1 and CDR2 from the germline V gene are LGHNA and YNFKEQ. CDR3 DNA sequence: TGTGCCAGCAGCCAGGGCAGCGGGGGGTATAATTCACCCCTCCACTTT. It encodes CASSQGSGGYNSPLHF.

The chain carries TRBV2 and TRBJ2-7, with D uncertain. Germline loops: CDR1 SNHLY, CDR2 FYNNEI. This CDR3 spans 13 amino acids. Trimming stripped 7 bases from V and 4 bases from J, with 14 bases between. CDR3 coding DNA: TGTGCCAGCAAGCCCACAGTCGTGTACGAGCAGTACTTC. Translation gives CASKPTVVYEQYF.

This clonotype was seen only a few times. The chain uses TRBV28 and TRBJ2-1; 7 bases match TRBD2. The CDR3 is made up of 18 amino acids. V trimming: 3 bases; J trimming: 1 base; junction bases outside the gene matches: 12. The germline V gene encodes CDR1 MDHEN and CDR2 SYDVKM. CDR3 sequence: CASSLLRTRSRSYNEQFF. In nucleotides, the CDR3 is TGTGCCAGCAGTTTGCTACGGACTAGAAGTCGGTCCTACAATGAGCAGTTCTTC.

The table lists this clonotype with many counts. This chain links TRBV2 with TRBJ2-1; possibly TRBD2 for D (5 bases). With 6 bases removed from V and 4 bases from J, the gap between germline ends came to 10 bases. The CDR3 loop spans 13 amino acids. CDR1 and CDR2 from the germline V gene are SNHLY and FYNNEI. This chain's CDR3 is CASSDKRYNEQFF. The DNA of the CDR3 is TGTGCCAGCAGCGATAAGCGGTACAATGAGCAGTTCTTC.

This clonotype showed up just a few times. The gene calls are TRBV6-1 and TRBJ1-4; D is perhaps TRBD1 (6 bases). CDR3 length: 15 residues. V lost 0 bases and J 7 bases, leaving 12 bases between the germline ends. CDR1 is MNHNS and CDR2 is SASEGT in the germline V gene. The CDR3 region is CASSEAPGGGEKLFF. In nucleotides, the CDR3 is TGTGCCAGCAGTGAAGCTCCGGGGGGCGGTGAAAAACTGTTTTTT.

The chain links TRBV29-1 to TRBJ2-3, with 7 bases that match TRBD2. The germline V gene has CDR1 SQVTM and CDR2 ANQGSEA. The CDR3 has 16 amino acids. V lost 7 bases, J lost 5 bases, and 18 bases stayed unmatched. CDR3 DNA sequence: TGCAGCGGTCGCGACCGGGGCGGGGGTCAGGGAGATACGCAGTATTTT. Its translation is CSGRDRGGGQGDTQYF.

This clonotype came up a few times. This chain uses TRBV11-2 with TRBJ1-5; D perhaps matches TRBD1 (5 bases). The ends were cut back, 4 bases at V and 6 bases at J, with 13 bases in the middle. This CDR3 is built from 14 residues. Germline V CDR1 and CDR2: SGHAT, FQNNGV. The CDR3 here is CASSYGFTGQPQHF. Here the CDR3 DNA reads TGTGCCAGCAGCTACGGCTTCACAGGTCAGCCCCAGCATTTT.

CDR3 amino acids: CSARDPRRDEAFF. CDR3 bases: TGCAGTGCTAGAGACCCCAGACGGGATGAAGCTTTCTTT. The V gene is TRBV20-1, the J gene TRBJ1-1; D is unresolved. This CDR3 is built from 13 residues. Trimming pared 0 bases from V and 7 bases from J, leaving 12 bases between. The germline V gene encodes CDR1 DFQATT and CDR2 SNEGSKA (reference sequence).

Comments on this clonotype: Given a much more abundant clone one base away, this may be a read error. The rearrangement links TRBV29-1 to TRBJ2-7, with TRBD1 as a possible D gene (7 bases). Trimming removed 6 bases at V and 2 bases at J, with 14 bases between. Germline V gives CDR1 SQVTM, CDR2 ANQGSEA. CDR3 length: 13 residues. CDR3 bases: TGCAGCGTACGGGGGACAGCCACCTACGAGCAGTACTTC. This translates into CSVRGTATYEQYF.

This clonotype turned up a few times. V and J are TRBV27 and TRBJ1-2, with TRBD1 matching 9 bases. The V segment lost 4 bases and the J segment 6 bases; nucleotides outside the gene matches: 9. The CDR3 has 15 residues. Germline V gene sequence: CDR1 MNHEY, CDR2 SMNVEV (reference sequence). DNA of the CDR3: TGTGCCAGCAGTTCTCCGGGACAGGGTATCAATGGCTACACCTTC. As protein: CASSSPGQGINGYTF.

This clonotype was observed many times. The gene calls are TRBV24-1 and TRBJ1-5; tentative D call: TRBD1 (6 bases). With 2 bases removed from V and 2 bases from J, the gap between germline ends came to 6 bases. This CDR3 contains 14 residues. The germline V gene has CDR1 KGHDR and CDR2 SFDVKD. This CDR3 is CATSDSGGNQPQHF. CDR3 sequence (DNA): TGTGCCACCAGTGATTCAGGGGGCAATCAGCCCCAGCATTTT.

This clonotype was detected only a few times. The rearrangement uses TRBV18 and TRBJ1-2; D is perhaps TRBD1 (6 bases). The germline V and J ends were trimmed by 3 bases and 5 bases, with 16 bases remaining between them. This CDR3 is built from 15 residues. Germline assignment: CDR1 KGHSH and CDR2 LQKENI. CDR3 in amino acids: CASSPNYQGYYGYTF. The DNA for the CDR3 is TGTGCCAGCTCACCTAATTATCAGGGGTATTATGGCTACACCTTC.

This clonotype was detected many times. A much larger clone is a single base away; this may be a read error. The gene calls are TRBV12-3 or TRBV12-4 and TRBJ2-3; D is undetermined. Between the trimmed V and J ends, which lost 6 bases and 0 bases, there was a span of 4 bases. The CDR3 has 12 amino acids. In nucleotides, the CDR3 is TGTGCCAGCAGGTACAGCACAGATACGCAGTATTTT. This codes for CASRYSTDTQYF.

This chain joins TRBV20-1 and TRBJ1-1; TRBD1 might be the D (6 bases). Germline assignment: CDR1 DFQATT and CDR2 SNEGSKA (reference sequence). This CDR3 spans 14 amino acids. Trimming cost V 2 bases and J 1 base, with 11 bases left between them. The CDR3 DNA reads TGCAGTGCTAGAAGGGAACAGGGGAACACTGAAGCTTTCTTT. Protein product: CSARREQGNTEAFF.

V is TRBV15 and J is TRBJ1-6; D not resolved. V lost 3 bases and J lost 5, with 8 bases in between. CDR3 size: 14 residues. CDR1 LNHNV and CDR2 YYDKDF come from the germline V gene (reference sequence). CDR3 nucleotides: TGTGCCACCAGCAGGGGTGGGGATAATTCACCCCTCCACTTT. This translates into CATSRGGDNSPLHF.